The 27 T cell receptor beta chains presented below share a single source sample, sequenced in a study of T cell responses to AZD1222 COVID-19 vaccine. Assay used: immunoSEQ multiplex PCR; TCRdb lists only in-frame clones, some missing. The sample yields 120,000 to 150,000 clones, 90% to 95% seen once. Sequencing used peripheral blood, obtained on day 0 of AZD1222 vaccination. These receptors were collected from an adult in good health.

The V call is TRBV11-3, the J call TRBJ1-3; D remains ambiguous. Germline V CDR1 and CDR2: SGHNT, YENEEA. The CDR3 loop spans 17 amino acids. With 0 bases removed from V and 0 bases from J, the gap between germline ends came to 12 bases. The DNA of the CDR3 is TGTGCCAGCAGCTTAGAAATCCCCCGCACCTCTGGAAACACCATATATTTT. Protein sequence: CASSLEIPRTSGNTIYF.

The count of this clone is one. This sequence joins TRBV5-6 and TRBJ1-2; D is unclear. The CDR3 extends over 11 amino acids. The ends were cut back, 1 base at V and 2 bases at J, with 0 bases in the middle. Per germline, CDR1 SGHDT and CDR2 YYEEEE. CDR3 residues: CASSLNYGYTF. In nucleotides, the CDR3 is TGTGCCAGCAGCTTGAACTATGGCTACACCTTC. Complete variable domain (other parts from reference TRBV5-6 and TRBJ1-2): DAGVTQSPTHLIKTRGQQVTLRCSPKSGHDTVSWYQQALGQGPQFIFQYYEEEERQRGNFPDRFSGHQFPNYSSELNVNALLLGDSALYLCASSLNYGYTFGSGTRLTVV.

The CDR3 DNA reads TGTGCCACCGCTGGGGGGGCCAACGTCCTGACTTTC. This encodes CATAGGANVLTF. The rearrangement uses TRBV12-3 or TRBV12-4 and TRBJ2-6; no reliable D call. The CDR3 totals 12 residues. Trimming stripped 10 bases from V and 4 bases from J, with 8 bases between.

V usage is TRBV19 and J usage is TRBJ2-3, with TRBD2 matching 10 bases. V dropped 1 base and J dropped 3; count of bases not matched to a gene: 4. Germline assignment: CDR1 LNHDA and CDR2 SQIVND (reference sequence). This CDR3 has 16 residues. The CDR3 DNA follows: TGTGCCAGTAGTATAGCCCTTAGCGGGGGGACAGATACGCAGTATTTT. Protein product: CASSIALSGGTDTQYF.

The CDR3 reads CASSLGTGTGNTIYF. DNA of the CDR3: TGTGCCAGCAGCTTAGGGACTGGGACTGGAAACACCATATATTTT. The chain has TRBV11-2 and TRBJ1-3; the D is unclear. Deletions cut 1 base from V and 2 bases from J, with 9 bases between. The CDR3 is 15 residues long. Per germline, CDR1 SGHAT and CDR2 FQNNGV. Full variable domain (missing parts from reference TRBV11-2 and TRBJ1-3): EAGVAQSPRYKIIEKRQSVAFWCNPISGHATLYWYQQILGQGPKLLIQFQNNGVVDDSQLPKDRFSAERLKGVDSTLKIQPAKLEDSAVYLCASSLGTGTGNTIYFGEGSWLTVV.

This chain uses TRBV5-6 with TRBJ2-3, with 8 bases matching TRBD2. There are 15 residues in the CDR3. V lost 6 bases to trimming and J lost 6 bases; unmatched junction nucleotides: 12. CDR1 SGHDT and CDR2 YYEEEE come from the germline V gene. The CDR3 loop reads CASTPTGGAWDTQYF. The DNA of the CDR3 is TGTGCCAGCACCCCAACGGGGGGGGCATGGGATACGCAGTATTTT.

The chain is built from TRBV9 and TRBJ2-3; D remains unclear. The CDR3 loop spans 15 amino acids. V dropped 0 bases and J dropped 2 bases, with 10 bases sitting between them. Germline V gene lookup returns CDR1 SGDLS and CDR2 YYNGEE. Here the CDR3 DNA reads TGTGCCAGCAGCGTAGAAATTGGAATCACAGATACGCAGTATTTT. This gives the protein CASSVEIGITDTQYF.

The chain employs TRBV25-1 and TRBJ1-6; D call uncertain. Germline V CDR1 and CDR2: MGHDK, SYGVNS. V dropped 3 bases and J dropped 0 bases, with 9 bases sitting between them. The CDR3 is 16 amino acids. The CDR3 region is CASSEFRSSYNSPLHF. In DNA form, the CDR3 reads TGTGCCAGCAGTGAGTTCAGGAGCTCCTATAATTCACCCCTCCACTTT.

The V gene is TRBV7-7, the J gene TRBJ2-4; TRBD2 matches 8 bases. V gave up 8 bases and J gave up 0 bases; unmatched junction bases: 12. Germline V gene data show CDR1 as SSHAT and CDR2 as FNYEAQ (reference sequence). The CDR3 is 17 amino acids. The chain's CDR3 is CASPEVAGYLAKNIQYF. CDR3 sequence (DNA): TGTGCCAGCCCCGAGGTAGCGGGATACCTAGCCAAAAACATTCAGTACTTC.

The chain carries TRBV7-7 and TRBJ2-1; 8 nucleotides agree with TRBD2. Germline V gene data show CDR1 as SSHAT and CDR2 as FNYEAQ (reference sequence). CDR3 length equals 15 residues. The V gene end was trimmed by 5 bases and the J gene end by 9 bases; junction bases not matched to a gene: 12. The CDR3, as DNA: TGTGCCAGCAGCCTGGGCCGGGCGGGGGGTGGTGAGCAGTTCTTC. This sequence encodes CASSLGRAGGGEQFF.

The chain carries TRBV5-1 and TRBJ2-1; D possibly corresponds to TRBD2 (5 bases). This CDR3 is 15 amino acids long. The germline gives CDR1 SGHRS, CDR2 YFSETQ. V was trimmed by 3 bases and J by 0 bases, leaving 10 bases between them. Written as DNA, the CDR3 is TGCGCCAGCAGCTGGGGAGAAAGCTCCTACAATGAGCAGTTCTTC. Encoded protein: CASSWGESSYNEQFF.

Details on this clone: This sample includes further DNA sequences coding for the same CDR3. V gene TRBV19 combines with J gene TRBJ1-5; D is unclear. Looked up from germline, CDR1 is LNHDA and CDR2 is SQIVND (reference sequence). The length of the CDR3 is 13 residues. V was cut by 3 bases and J by 5 bases, with 8 bases left in between. The chain's CDR3 is CASSMGRDQPQHF. The CDR3 nucleotides read TGTGCCAGTAGTATGGGAAGGGATCAGCCCCAGCATTTT.

V usage is TRBV27 and J usage is TRBJ1-1, with 11 bases lining up with TRBD1. The length of the CDR3 is 15 residues. CDR1 MNHEY and CDR2 SMNVEV come from the germline V gene (reference sequence). The V gene end was trimmed by 5 bases and the J gene end by 7 bases; junction bases not matched to a gene: 9. CDR3 in amino acids: CASSRLDRGLGEAFF. DNA for the CDR3: TGTGCCAGCAGTCGACTGGACAGGGGGCTGGGTGAAGCTTTCTTT.

The V and J genes are TRBV7-2 and TRBJ2-2, with a possible D match to TRBD1 (5 bases). The germline CDR1 and CDR2 sequences are SGHTA and FQGNSA. The CDR3 extends over 15 amino acids. V was trimmed by 3 bases and J by 0 bases, leaving 8 bases between them. The CDR3 region is CASSFYRTNTGELFF. The CDR3 DNA reads TGTGCCAGCAGCTTTTACAGGACGAACACCGGGGAGCTGTTTTTT.

This chain links TRBV7-3 with TRBJ1-3; 7 nucleotides align to TRBD1. Germline V gene sequence: CDR1 SGHTA, CDR2 FQGTGA. The CDR3 has 15 residues. V lost 5 bases to trimming and J lost 4 bases; unmatched junction nucleotides: 8. The CDR3 DNA reads as TGTGCCAGCAGCCCCTCAGGGGGTCCCGGAAACACCATATATTTT. Protein: CASSPSGGPGNTIYF.

V is TRBV2 and J is TRBJ1-1; the match to TRBD1 covers 7 bases. From germline, CDR1 is SNHLY and CDR2 FYNNEI. Trimming removed 7 bases from V and 4 bases from J; junction bases left unmatched: 9. This CDR3 region has 14 residues. For the CDR3, the DNA is TGTGCCAGCACCGTAGGGGGCCCCGTCACTGAAGCTTTCTTT. It yields the protein CASTVGGPVTEAFF.

This chain joins TRBV29-1 and TRBJ2-2, with TRBD1 as a possible D gene (5 bases). The CDR3 spans 13 residues. V was shortened by 4 bases and J by 7 bases, with 13 bases between the two germline ends. CDR1 SQVTM and CDR2 ANQGSEA come from the germline V gene. The CDR3 coding sequence is TGCAGCGTTGGTTGGCAGGGTGACGGGGAGCTGTTTTTT. Residues: CSVGWQGDGELFF.

The rearrangement links TRBV6-2 or TRBV6-3 to TRBJ2-2; 7 bases map to TRBD1. Germline CDR1 and CDR2: MNHEY and SVGEGT. The ends lost 6 bases at V and 0 bases at J; junction bases unmatched: 7. The CDR3 runs to 16 residues. The CDR3 loop is CASSRPGGANTGELFF. The CDR3 nucleotides read TGTGCCAGCAGCCGTCCAGGGGGAGCGAACACCGGGGAGCTGTTTTTT.

The rearrangement joins TRBV3-1 (or the pseudogene TRBV3-2) to TRBJ1-2, with D perhaps matching TRBD1 (5 bases). The ends were cut back, 0 bases at V and 8 bases at J, with 13 bases in the middle. Germline lookup yields CDR1 LGHDT and CDR2 YNNKEL (reference sequence). CDR3 size: 14 residues. CDR3 protein: CASSQDRGGRGYTF. In nucleotides, the CDR3 is TGTGCCAGCAGCCAAGACCGGGGCGGGAGGGGCTACACCTTC.

The chain has TRBV12-2 and TRBJ1-2. TRBV12-2 is annotated as a pseudogene. This CDR3 is 16 amino acids long. The CDR3: CASRPIPLAARSGYTF. CDR3 nucleotides: TGTGCAAGTCGCCCAATACCGTTAGCGGCACGGTCTGGCTACACCTTC.

The chain links TRBV11-3 to TRBJ2-3; the match to TRBD1 covers 9 bases. Germline assignment: CDR1 SGHNT and CDR2 YENEEA. V trimming: 4 bases; J trimming: 5 bases; junction bases outside the gene matches: 10. The CDR3 length is 16 residues. CDR3 region: CASSSPTGGGEDTQYF. The CDR3 nucleotides read TGTGCCAGCAGCTCGCCAACAGGGGGCGGTGAAGATACGCAGTATTTT.

CDR3 sequence reads: CAISDRQQNTEAFF. CDR3 nucleotides: TGTGCCATCAGTGATCGACAGCAGAACACTGAAGCTTTCTTT. This chain connects TRBV10-3 to TRBJ1-1, with D possibly matching TRBD1 (5 bases). The CDR3 is 14 residues long. V dropped 3 bases and J dropped 1 base, with 9 bases sitting between them. Germline assignment: CDR1 ENHRY and CDR2 SYGVKD.

The CDR3 nucleotides are TGTGCCAGCAGTACAGGGTCGTGGGACTACGAGCAGTACTTC. Its translation is CASSTGSWDYEQYF. The chain employs TRBV6-6 and TRBJ2-7; D is possibly TRBD1 (6 bases). From germline, CDR1 is MNHNY and CDR2 SVGAGI (reference sequence). The CDR3 has 14 residues. The V end lost 5 bases, the J end lost 3 bases, and 14 bases lay between the germline ends.

The V call is TRBV19, the J call TRBJ2-3; D tentatively reads TRBD1 or TRBD2 (5 bases each). CDR3 size: 16 residues. Germline V gives CDR1 LNHDA, CDR2 SQIVND (reference sequence). V was trimmed by 9 bases and J by 1 base, leaving 20 bases between them. The CDR3 DNA sequence: TGTGCCAGCCTGGGACGACTCCCAGGCCGCACAGATACGCAGTATTTT. Its protein product is CASLGRLPGRTDTQYF. Supplemented by reference TRBV19 and TRBJ2-3, the full variable domain reads DGGITQSPKYLFRKEGQNVTLSCEQNLNHDAMYWYRQDPGQGLRLIYYSQIVNDFQKGDIAEGYSVSREKKESFPLTVTSAQKNPTAFYLCASLGRLPGRTDTQYFGPGTRLTVL.

The chain couples TRBV5-1 to TRBJ1-1; 7 nucleotides align to TRBD1. Germline V lookup: CDR1 SGHRS, CDR2 YFSETQ. This CDR3 contains 13 residues. V gave up 4 bases and J gave up 1 base; unmatched junction bases: 1. The CDR3 is CASSPGGNTEAFF. DNA of the CDR3: TGCGCCAGCAGCCCAGGGGGGAACACTGAAGCTTTCTTT.

The count of this clone is one. This rearrangement joins TRBV12-3 or TRBV12-4 to TRBJ1-2; D ambiguous. The CDR3 loop spans 13 amino acids. V was cut by 6 bases and J by 4 bases, with 12 bases left in between. The CDR3: CASSWDAGYGYTF. Written as DNA, the CDR3 is TGTGCCAGCAGCTGGGATGCCGGCTATGGCTACACCTTC.

In this sample, this clone turned up once. The chain carries TRBV7-6 and TRBJ2-1; a possible D gene is TRBD2 (5 bases). The ends were cut back, 2 bases at V and 0 bases at J, with 8 bases in the middle. Germline loops: CDR1 SGHVS, CDR2 FNYEAQ. The CDR3 is 15 amino acids. The CDR3 nucleotides read TGTGCCAGCAGCTTACGGAGGAGCTCCTACAATGAGCAGTTCTTC. Translated, it gives CASSLRRSSYNEQFF.